This T cell receptor (beta chain) was sequenced during a study of cytomegalovirus exposure and HLA in healthy donors. This CDR3 has 15 residues. The ends were cut back, 0 bases at V and 3 bases at J, with 8 bases in the middle. Germline CDR1 reads SNHLY; CDR2 reads FYNNEI. The PCR made use of 60 Vbeta and 13 Jbeta primers. Clones were read by immunoSEQ multiplex PCR, and TCRdb kept only the in-frame ones, dropping some. This sample carries approximately 110,000 clones, with roughly 3.5% going to the ten biggest clones. The rearrangement links TRBV2 to TRBJ1-4; D uncertain. Sequencing was performed on PBMCs. The TCR comes from a young man in good health and CMV-seronegative. The DNA of the CDR3 is TGTGCCAGCAGTGAAGCCGGGAAGGCTAATGAAAAACTGTTTTTT. Translated: CASSEAGKANEKLFF.